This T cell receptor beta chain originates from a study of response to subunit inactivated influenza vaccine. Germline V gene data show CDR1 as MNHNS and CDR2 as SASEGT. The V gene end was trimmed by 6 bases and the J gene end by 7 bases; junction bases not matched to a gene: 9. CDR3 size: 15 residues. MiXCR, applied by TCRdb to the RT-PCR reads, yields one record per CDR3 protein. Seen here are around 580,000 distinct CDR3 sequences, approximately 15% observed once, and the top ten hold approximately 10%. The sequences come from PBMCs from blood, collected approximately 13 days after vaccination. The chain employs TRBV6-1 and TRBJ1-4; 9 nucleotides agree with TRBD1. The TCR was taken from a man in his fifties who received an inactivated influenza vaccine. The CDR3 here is CASRAATGGSEKLFF. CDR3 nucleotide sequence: TGTGCCAGCAGGGCCGCGACAGGGGGAAGTGAAAAACTGTTTTTT.